Listed below are T cell receptor beta chains from one sample, sequenced in a study of blood T cell repertoires in COVID-19. Using immunoSEQ multiplex PCR, the repertoire was profiled, and TCRdb retains in-frame clones only, with some absent. The table records some 250,000 clones, 81% of them present only once. Sequences were obtained from peripheral blood. The origin of the receptors is a woman of 80 years or more with COVID-19, enrolled during active disease. Both conserved end residues are part of each CDR3. D genes are given only for firm matches. Rows may omit the clone size; those that give it use once, few, many or a size class.

d_gene: NA
abundance: NA
j_gene: TRBJ2-3
v_gene: TRBV11-2
CDR3nt: TGTGCCAGCAGCTTGGGGATGGCAGGGGCGAGTACGCAGTATTTT
CDR3aa: CASSLGMAGASTQYF

d_gene: NA
abundance: NA
j_gene: TRBJ2-6
v_gene: TRBV27
CDR3nt: TGTGCCAGCAGTTTAAAGAGTCCTGGGGCCAACGTCCTGACTTTC
CDR3aa: CASSLKSPGANVLTF

d_gene: TRBD1
abundance: NA
j_gene: TRBJ2-1
v_gene: TRBV7-3
CDR3nt: TGTGCCAGCAGCTTAGAGGGGGCTTACTACAATGAGCAGTTCTTC
CDR3aa: CASSLEGAYYNEQFF

d_gene: TRBD2
abundance: NA
j_gene: TRBJ2-1
v_gene: TRBV5-5
CDR3nt: TGTGCCAGCAGCTTGCTAGCGGGGGCCTACAATGAGCAGTTCTTC
CDR3aa: CASSLLAGAYNEQFF

d_gene: TRBD1
abundance: NA
j_gene: TRBJ1-2
v_gene: TRBV6-1
CDR3nt: TGTGCCAGCAGCCGGGGACAGGGGAATGGCTACACCTTC
CDR3aa: CASSRGQGNGYTF

d_gene: TRBD2
abundance: NA
j_gene: TRBJ2-3
v_gene: TRBV7-9
CDR3nt: TGTGCCAGCAGGTCCGGGGGGACGGGAAGCACAGATACGCAGTATTTT
CDR3aa: CASRSGGTGSTDTQYF

d_gene: NA
abundance: NA
j_gene: TRBJ2-5
v_gene: TRBV19
CDR3nt: TGTGCCAGTAGTATAGGTCGGGGGACCCAAGAGACCCAGTACTTC
CDR3aa: CASSIGRGTQETQYF

d_gene: NA
abundance: NA
j_gene: TRBJ1-6
v_gene: TRBV2
CDR3nt: TGTGCCAGCAGCCCTATCCGGGGAGAGTCACCCCTCCACTTT
CDR3aa: CASSPIRGESPLHF

d_gene: TRBD2
abundance: NA
j_gene: TRBJ2-7
v_gene: TRBV5-4
CDR3nt: TGTGCCAGCAGCCGTGCTAGCGGGAGTTTCCACGAGCAGTACTTC
CDR3aa: CASSRASGSFHEQYF

d_gene: NA
abundance: NA
j_gene: TRBJ1-1
v_gene: TRBV24-1
CDR3nt: TGTGCCACCAGTGATTTCGAAACCAGGGATCGTGGCACTGAAGCTTTCTTT
CDR3aa: CATSDFETRDRGTEAFF

d_gene: TRBD2
abundance: once
j_gene: TRBJ2-1
v_gene: TRBV7-8
CDR3nt: TGTGCCAGCAGCTTAGGGGGACGGGGACTAGCCCTCCCCCACTCCTACAATGAGCAGTTCTTC
CDR3aa: CASSLGGRGLALPHSYNEQFF

d_gene: TRBD1
abundance: once
j_gene: TRBJ1-2
v_gene: TRBV5-1
CDR3nt: TGCGCCAGCAGAGCCACCGGGACAGTGTTTGACTACACCTTC
CDR3aa: CASRATGTVFDYTF

d_gene: NA
abundance: few
j_gene: TRBJ1-5
v_gene: TRBV18
CDR3nt: TGTGCCAGCTCACCGAGTGGCAATCAGCCCCAGCATTTT
CDR3aa: CASSPSGNQPQHF

d_gene: NA
abundance: NA
j_gene: TRBJ2-5
v_gene: TRBV7-2
CDR3nt: TGTGCCAGCAGCGCAACAGGTATCGAGAAGACCCAGTACTTC
CDR3aa: CASSATGIEKTQYF

d_gene: TRBD2
abundance: NA
j_gene: TRBJ2-7
v_gene: TRBV11-3
CDR3nt: TGTGCCAGCAGCTTACCGCCGGGACTAGCGGGAGGATTACTCTCCTACGAGCAGTACTTC
CDR3aa: CASSLPPGLAGGLLSYEQYF

d_gene: TRBD1
abundance: few
j_gene: TRBJ2-1
v_gene: TRBV12-3/TRBV12-4
CDR3nt: TGTGCCAGCAGTTTTGGAAGGGGGCGAAAGTTCTTC
CDR3aa: CASSFGRGRKFF

d_gene: NA
abundance: NA
j_gene: TRBJ2-3
v_gene: TRBV5-4
CDR3nt: TGTGCCAGCAGCTTGACTGGCGGCGCAGATACGCAGTATTTT
CDR3aa: CASSLTGGADTQYF

d_gene: TRBD1
abundance: NA
j_gene: TRBJ1-1
v_gene: TRBV15
CDR3nt: TGTGCCACCAGGATAGACAGGGGAACTGAAGCTTTCTTT
CDR3aa: CATRIDRGTEAFF

d_gene: NA
abundance: few
j_gene: TRBJ1-6
v_gene: TRBV6-5
CDR3nt: TGTGCCAGCCGTCAACTCCCTAATTCACCCCTCCACTTT
CDR3aa: CASRQLPNSPLHF